Following are 11 T cell receptor beta chains from one sample sequenced in a study of shared clonotypes between healthy human individuals. Profiled with immunoSEQ multiplex PCR; TCRdb holds only in-frame clones, not every one. The data show about 980,000 clones, with 70% to 85% seen just once and approximately 1.5% held by the top ten. Sequenced input: memory CD4+ T cells sorted from blood. Subset noted: CD45RA-negative fraction. The origin of the receptors is a man aged 18 to 30 in good health.

In regard to this clone: Other DNA sequences in the same sample also yield this CDR3. The chain is built from TRBV19 and TRBJ1-5, with D perhaps matching TRBD1 (6 bases). The CDR3 has 15 residues. CDR1 and CDR2 (germline): LNHDA, SQIVND (reference sequence). Trimming cost V 1 base and J 1 base, with 8 bases left between them. CDR3 sequence (DNA): TGTGCCAGTAGTATAGGGACAGTGAGCAATCAGCCCCAGCATTTT. As protein: CASSIGTVSNQPQHF.

The CDR3 reads CASSQWTPSSYEQYF. The CDR3 region has the DNA TGTGCCAGCAGCCAGTGGACCCCCAGCTCCTACGAGCAGTACTTC. The genes are TRBV14 and TRBJ2-7; D remains unclear. Looked up from germline, CDR1 is SGHDN and CDR2 is FVKESK. The CDR3 totals 15 residues. Trimming removed 3 bases from V and 0 bases from J, with 12 bases in between.

The V gene is TRBV28, the J gene TRBJ2-1, with 10 bases that match TRBD1. Germline loops: CDR1 MDHEN, CDR2 SYDVKM. The CDR3 contains 14 residues. Trimming removed 8 bases from V and 6 bases from J; junction bases left unmatched: 7. In DNA, the CDR3 is TGTGCCAGCGGGGACAGGGGATCCCCCAATGAGCAGTTCTTC. Amino acids: CASGDRGSPNEQFF.

J is TRBJ1-1 and V is TRBV5-5; D perhaps matches TRBD1 (5 bases). The CDR3 length is 16 residues. Trimming took off 4 bases at V and 3 bases at J, with 19 bases between the two ends. Per the germline V gene, CDR1 is SGHKS and CDR2 is YYEKEE (reference sequence). This CDR3 is CASSTRTGKRDTEAFF. The CDR3 DNA sequence: TGTGCCAGCAGCACAAGAACAGGAAAGCGAGACACTGAAGCTTTCTTT.

The J gene is TRBJ2-1, the V gene TRBV5-1; 12 bases are shared with TRBD2. V dropped 4 bases and J dropped 5; count of bases not matched to a gene: 4. The CDR3 is 15 amino acids. CDR1 is SGHRS, CDR2 YFSETQ, per germline. The CDR3 protein is CASSQLAGGHNEQFF. CDR3 sequence (DNA): TGCGCCAGCAGCCAACTAGCGGGGGGTCACAATGAGCAGTTCTTC.

The genes are TRBV4-3 and TRBJ2-3, with 10 nucleotides matching TRBD1. The CDR3 is 15 amino acids. J gave up 6 bases and V 4 bases, and 7 bases lay outside the gene matches. CDR1 and CDR2 (germline): LGHNA, YSLEER. Written as DNA, the CDR3 is TGCGCCAGCAGCCGCCGACAGGGGGCGGGGGATACGCAGTATTTT. Translation gives CASSRRQGAGDTQYF.

The sample holds one count of this clone. V usage is TRBV5-4 and J usage is TRBJ1-1; 8 bases are a match to TRBD1. The CDR3 consists of 16 residues. The junction had 9 bases not matched to a gene; V was cut back by 4 bases and J by 1 base. Germline CDR1 SGHNT, CDR2 YYREEE (reference sequence). The CDR3 loop reads CASSRTGRGSNTEAFF. The CDR3 nucleotides read TGTGCCAGCAGCCGGACAGGGAGGGGCTCGAACACTGAAGCTTTCTTT.

The CDR3 loop reads CASIGQLYGYTF. As DNA, the CDR3 is TGTGCCAGTATTGGGCAGCTCTATGGCTACACCTTC. The genes are TRBV19 and TRBJ1-2; no firm D call. V was clipped by 7 bases and J by 4 bases, with 10 bases between them. Germline CDR1 reads LNHDA; CDR2 reads SQIVND (reference sequence). This CDR3 contains 12 residues.

This chain uses TRBV19 with TRBJ2-3; weak D call: TRBD1 (5 bases). Trimming pared 1 base from V and 2 bases from J, leaving 10 bases between. Germline CDR1 LNHDA, CDR2 SQIVND (reference sequence). The CDR3 has 15 residues. In nucleotides, the CDR3 is TGTGCCAGTAGTATAGGACAGCGATACACAGATACGCAGTATTTT. Protein product: CASSIGQRYTDTQYF.

This clone was seen a handful of times. V gene TRBV5-1 combines with J gene TRBJ1-6; the match to TRBD1 covers 7 bases. With 4 bases clipped from V and 5 bases from J, the junction kept 9 bases outside the gene matches. The CDR3 runs 16 residues. From germline, CDR1 is SGHRS and CDR2 YFSETQ. The CDR3 DNA reads as TGCGCCAGCAGCCGTTCGTCGGACAGGAATAATTCACCCCTCCACTTT. It is translated as CASSRSSDRNNSPLHF.

The DNA for the CDR3 is TGTGCCAGCAGCTCGTCAACCGGGACTAGCTACGAGCAGTACTTC. Residues: CASSSSTGTSYEQYF. The chain recombines TRBV9 with TRBJ2-7, with 8 bases lining up with TRBD2. Germline V gives CDR1 SGDLS, CDR2 YYNGEE. V lost 4 bases to trimming and J lost 3 bases; unmatched junction nucleotides: 9. This CDR3 region has 15 residues.